This TCR beta chain was retrieved from a study of cytomegalovirus exposure and HLA in healthy donors. Study outcomes and limitations: The study put roughly 160 TCR beta chains on its list as cytomegalovirus-associated.

With respect to this clone: No antigen is known for it.

PCR involved 60 Vbeta and 13 Jbeta primers. This table comes from immunoSEQ multiplex PCR, and its TCRdb copy is limited to in-frame clones, with some not included. This table has over 150,000 clones, 80% appearing once. The CDR3 has 14 amino acids. V lost 7 bases and J lost 4, with 14 bases in between. Germline V gene data show CDR1 as SGHRS and CDR2 as YFSETQ. The chain employs TRBV5-1 and TRBJ1-4, with D possibly being TRBD1 (6 bases). The sequence was collected from a man aged 18-30 years in good health and CMV-seropositive. Sequenced: PBMCs. The CDR3, as DNA: TGCGCCAGCGGATTGGGGGACATTAATGAAAAACTGTTTTTT. Translated, it gives CASGLGDINEKLFF.